These 18 T cell receptor beta chains were sequenced from one sample in a study of Graves' ophthalmopathy and Graves' hyperthyroidism. RNA transcripts were the template, and TCR beta CDR3 regions were amplified from them. First-round RT-PCR relied on HTBI primers, and a second-round multiplex PCR came next. A single record per CDR3 protein comes from TCRdb applying MiXCR to the multiplex PCR reads. Counted here are 620,000 or so distinct CDR3 sequences, about a fifth occurring once; the ten biggest clones make up 7.1%. The sample consisted of peripheral blood. The source is a woman aged 18-29 years with stable Graves' hyperthyroidism. Some clones in this sample may be carry-over from other donors' samples.

This clonotype came up many times. The V call is TRBV12-3 or TRBV12-4, the J call TRBJ1-6, with a weak D call TRBD1 (5 bases). V shed 7 bases and J shed 7 bases, with 14 bases lying between them. The CDR3 is 14 residues long. The CDR3, as DNA: TGTGCCAGCACCCGGGGGAGCCCCAATTCACCCCTCCACTTT. It codes for CASTRGSPNSPLHF.

This clonotype came up many times. This chain joins TRBV27 and TRBJ1-5, with 7 nucleotides matching TRBD1. The J call may be wrong; the DNA end is better matched by TRBJ2-3. There are 14 residues in the CDR3. Germline CDR1 reads MNHEY; CDR2 reads SMNVEV (reference sequence). Here the CDR3 reads CASSYRDSNQPQYF. CDR3 DNA sequence: TGTGCCAGCAGTTACAGGGACAGCAATCAGCCCCAGTATTTT.

This clonotype has more than one count but fewer than ten. J is TRBJ1-1 and V is TRBV4-1; no clear D. The germline CDR1 and CDR2 sequences are MGHRA and YSYEKL. CDR3 length equals 15 residues. V was shortened by 0 bases and J by 4 bases, with 12 bases between the two germline ends. In nucleotides, the CDR3 is TGCGCCAGCAGCCAAGAAAGGCCGAGTAGCACTGAAGCTTTCTTT. Amino acid sequence: CASSQERPSSTEAFF.

This clonotype was picked up many times. V gene TRBV5-1 combines with J gene TRBJ1-5; 8 bases fit TRBD1. Germline V gene data show CDR1 as SGHRS and CDR2 as YFSETQ. This CDR3 spans 13 amino acids. Germline trimming cut 3 bases from V and 11 bases from J; bases unmatched to any gene: 7. The CDR3 here is CASSSDRAEAQHF. CDR3 nucleotide sequence: TGCGCCAGCAGCTCGGACAGGGCTGAAGCCCAGCATTTT.

Only a few counts were recorded for this clonotype. The chain couples TRBV6-1 to TRBJ1-6; tentatively, D is TRBD1 (5 bases). Germline V gene data show CDR1 as MNHNS and CDR2 as SASEGT. The CDR3 runs 14 residues. V was shortened by 4 bases and J by 8 bases, with 12 bases between the two germline ends. The DNA of the CDR3 is TGTGCCAGCAGTGTGGAACAAGGGGATTCACCCCTCCACTTT. Translated: CASSVEQGDSPLHF.

This clonotype showed up many times. The chain joins TRBV6-5 to TRBJ2-2; D call uncertain. This CDR3 spans 15 amino acids. Between the trimmed V and J ends, which lost 0 bases and 2 bases, there was a span of 7 bases. CDR1 is MNHEY and CDR2 is SVGAGI in the germline V gene. The CDR3 spells CASSYSLGNTGELFF. Written as DNA, the CDR3 is TGTGCCAGCAGTTACTCGCTGGGAAACACCGGGGAGCTGTTTTTT.

The chain links TRBV4-1 to TRBJ2-7; 8 bases are a match to TRBD2. V shed 3 bases, J shed 2 bases, and the junction held 6 bases outside the gene matches. The CDR3 is 15 residues long. CDR1 MGHRA and CDR2 YSYEKL come from the germline V gene. The CDR3 coding sequence is TGCGCCAGCAGCCAGGCACCGGGACTAGCCTACGAGCAGTACTTC. It specifies CASSQAPGLAYEQYF.

This clonotype was observed many times. The chain combines TRBV20-1 with TRBJ2-7; a possible D gene is TRBD2 (6 bases). CDR3 length: 13 residues. Germline assignment: CDR1 DFQATT and CDR2 SNEGSKA (reference sequence). V dropped 3 bases and J dropped 5 bases, with 14 bases sitting between them. This CDR3 is CSASREMLDEQYF. The CDR3 nucleotides are TGCAGTGCTAGCCGGGAGATGCTCGACGAGCAGTACTTC.

As to this clonotype: A much more abundant neighbour one base away suggests this may be a read error. The CDR3 DNA reads TGTGCCAGTAGTACTCAGAGGCTGGGTACTGAAGCTTTCTTT. Protein sequence: CASSTQRLGTEAFF. The chain carries TRBV19 and TRBJ1-1; D is undetermined. Germline V lookup: CDR1 LNHDA, CDR2 SQIVND (reference sequence). Trimming shortened V by 4 bases and J by 5 bases, and 14 bases separated the two germline ends. There are 14 residues in the CDR3. Using reference TRBV19 and TRBJ1-1 for the parts outside the CDR3, the full variable domain is DGGITQSPKYLFRKEGQNVTLSCEQNLNHDAMYWYRQDPGQGLRLIYYSQIVNDFQKGDIAEGYSVSREKKESFPLTVTSAQKNPTAFYLCASSTQRLGTEAFFGQGTRLTVV.

This clonotype was observed many times. The chain has TRBV2 and TRBJ1-5; TRBD1 might be the D (5 bases). Germline CDR1 reads SNHLY; CDR2 reads FYNNEI. This CDR3 has 13 amino acids. Trimming removed 6 bases from V and 5 bases from J, with 11 bases in between. The CDR3 DNA is TGTGCCAGCAGCCCAGGGTTCGATCAGCCCCAGCATTTT. Protein product: CASSPGFDQPQHF.

The chain is built from TRBV24-1 and TRBJ2-2; D may be TRBD2 (6 bases). V shed 4 bases and J shed 2 bases, with 13 bases lying between them. There are 16 residues in the CDR3. CDR1 KGHDR and CDR2 SFDVKD come from the germline V gene. CDR3 in DNA: TGTGCCACCAGTGACCCTGGGACTTATAACACCGGGGAGCTGTTTTTT. Translated: CATSDPGTYNTGELFF.

This clonotype was detected ten times or more. This rearrangement joins TRBV7-8 to TRBJ2-7; 9 bases are shared with TRBD1. The CDR3 covers 16 residues. Trimming at V came to 1 base and at J to 7 bases, leaving 11 bases not matched to a gene. Germline V gene data show CDR1 as SGHVS and CDR2 as FQNEAQ. The CDR3 loop is CASSLGRRDRAREQYF. CDR3 bases: TGTGCCAGCAGCTTAGGGCGGCGGGACAGGGCTCGAGAGCAGTACTTC.

In this sample, this clonotype turned up many times. The gene calls are TRBV6-5 and TRBJ2-6, with D possibly being TRBD1 (6 bases). V gave up 6 bases and J gave up 2 bases, with 11 bases separating them. The CDR3 is made up of 15 amino acids. Germline V gives CDR1 MNHEY, CDR2 SVGAGI. The CDR3 nucleotides are TGTGCCAGCAGCCTCAACAGGGCTGGGGCCAACGTCCTGACTTTC. Translation gives CASSLNRAGANVLTF.

This clonotype was seen many times. This chain uses TRBV28 with TRBJ2-7, with D perhaps matching TRBD2 (6 bases). The CDR3 consists of 15 residues. The germline V gene has CDR1 MDHEN and CDR2 SYDVKM. Trimming stripped 6 bases from V and 5 bases from J, with 20 bases between. CDR3 sequence (DNA): TGTGCCAGCAGCCCGCTCGGGACTGTAGCAGACGAGCAGTACTTC. This codes for CASSPLGTVADEQYF. The variable domain in full, completed from reference TRBV28 and TRBJ2-7, reads DVKVTQSSRYLVKRTGEKVFLECVQDMDHENMFWYRQDPGLGLRLIYFSYDVKMKEKGDIPEGYSVSREKKERFSLILESASTNQTSMYLCASSPLGTVADEQYFGPGTRLTVT.

This clonotype was recorded many times. CDR3 nucleotide sequence: TGTGCCAGCAGCTTAGCGCTAACCAGGGGCCCCTATGGCTACACCTTC. Translated, it gives CASSLALTRGPYGYTF. This rearrangement joins TRBV11-1 to TRBJ1-2, with D tentatively TRBD1 (6 bases). Germline V gives CDR1 SGHAT, CDR2 FQDESV (reference sequence). This CDR3 spans 16 amino acids. Trimming pared 0 bases from V and 4 bases from J, leaving 15 bases between.

This clonotype was detected many times. The chain couples TRBV29-1 to TRBJ2-2; 7 positions agree with TRBD1. J lost 0 bases, V lost 5 bases, and 3 bases had no gene match. Germline CDR1 is SQVTM and CDR2 is ANQGSEA. The CDR3 has 14 residues. CDR3: CSVRQGANTGELFF. CDR3 nucleotide sequence: TGCAGCGTTAGACAGGGCGCGAACACCGGGGAGCTGTTTTTT.

The rearrangement links TRBV12-3 or TRBV12-4 to TRBJ1-3; 8 bases fit TRBD1. Trimming removed 3 bases from V and 3 bases from J; junction bases left unmatched: 4. The CDR3 totals 15 residues. CDR3 amino acids: CASSFSDRVGNTIYF. In DNA form, the CDR3 reads TGTGCCAGCAGTTTTTCGGACAGGGTTGGAAACACCATATATTTT.

This clonotype came up a few times. The V gene is TRBV20-1, the J gene TRBJ2-5; 13 nucleotides agree with TRBD2. The CDR3 has 16 amino acids. Germline CDR1 reads DFQATT; CDR2 reads SNEGSKA (reference sequence). Germline trimming cut 7 bases from V and 4 bases from J; bases unmatched to any gene: 12. CDR3 coding DNA: TGCAGTGTAAGGACTAGCGGGAGAGGGAGGCGAGAGACCCAGTACTTC. This gives the protein CSVRTSGRGRRETQYF.